This TCR beta chain derives from a study of blood T cell repertoires in COVID-19. Study as a whole: Sites in the United States, Italy and Spain provided acute and convalescent COVID-19 samples.

The length of the CDR3 is 15 residues. The ends lost 7 bases at V and 4 bases at J; junction bases unmatched: 12. Germline loops: CDR1 MGHDK, CDR2 SYGVNS. Original analysis: Nucleated cell counts were estimated from reference gene primer amplification. Produced via immunoSEQ multiplex PCR; TCRdb's table is partial and in-frame only. V and J calls and clone size come straight from that table; D and trimming were deduced from the DNA. The table has approximately 350,000 clones, approximately 90% seen once. V and J are TRBV25-1 and TRBJ2-7, with TRBD2 matching 8 bases. Sequenced sample: peripheral blood. This TCR was sampled from a woman aged 18-30 years who had recovered from COVID-19. The CDR3 nucleotides read TGTGCCAGCACTAAGGTTCTAGCGGGCTCTTACGAGCAGTACGTC. Amino acid sequence: CASTKVLAGSYEQYV.